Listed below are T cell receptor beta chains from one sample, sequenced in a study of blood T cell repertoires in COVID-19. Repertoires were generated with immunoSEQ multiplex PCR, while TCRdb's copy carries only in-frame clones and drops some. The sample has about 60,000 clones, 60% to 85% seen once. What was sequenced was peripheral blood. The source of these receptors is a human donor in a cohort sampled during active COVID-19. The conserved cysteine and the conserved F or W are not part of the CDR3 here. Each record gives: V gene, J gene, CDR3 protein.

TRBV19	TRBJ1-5	ASSTQGSSNQPQH
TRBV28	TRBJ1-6	ACQMISDSPLH
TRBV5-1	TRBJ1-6	ASSSSGTGSSPLH
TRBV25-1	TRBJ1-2	ASSRDSYGYT
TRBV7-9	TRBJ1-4	ASSSRGWDEKLF
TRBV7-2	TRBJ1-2	ASSLETGRGYT
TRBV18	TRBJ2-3	ASSPSDSGTQY
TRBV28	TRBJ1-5	ASRASNQPQH
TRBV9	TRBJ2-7	ASSASGTGSYEQY
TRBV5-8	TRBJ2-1	ASRLAGGPSYNEQF
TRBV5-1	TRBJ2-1	ASSLGTANNEQF
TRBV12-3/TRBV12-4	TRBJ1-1	ASTNGEGAEAF
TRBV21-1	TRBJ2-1	ASSKGYEREKHEQF
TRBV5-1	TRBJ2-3	ASSWTVSTDTQY
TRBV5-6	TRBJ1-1	ASSLDFPQNTEAF
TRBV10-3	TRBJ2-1	AISTGNEQF
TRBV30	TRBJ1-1	AWGRENTEAF
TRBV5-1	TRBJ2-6	ASSPSGGANVLT
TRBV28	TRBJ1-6	ASSKHSPLH
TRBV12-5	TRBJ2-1	ASAAGVGYNEQF
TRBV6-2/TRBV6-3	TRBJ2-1	ASSYGGTYNEQF
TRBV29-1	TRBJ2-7	SVSGRSGYEQY
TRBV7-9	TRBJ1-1	ASSFDRTTEAF
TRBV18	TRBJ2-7	ASSGGQTKQY
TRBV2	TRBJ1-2	ASKTGRTYGYT
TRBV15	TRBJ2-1	ATSTDSTYNEQF
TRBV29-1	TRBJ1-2	SARDRTNYGYI